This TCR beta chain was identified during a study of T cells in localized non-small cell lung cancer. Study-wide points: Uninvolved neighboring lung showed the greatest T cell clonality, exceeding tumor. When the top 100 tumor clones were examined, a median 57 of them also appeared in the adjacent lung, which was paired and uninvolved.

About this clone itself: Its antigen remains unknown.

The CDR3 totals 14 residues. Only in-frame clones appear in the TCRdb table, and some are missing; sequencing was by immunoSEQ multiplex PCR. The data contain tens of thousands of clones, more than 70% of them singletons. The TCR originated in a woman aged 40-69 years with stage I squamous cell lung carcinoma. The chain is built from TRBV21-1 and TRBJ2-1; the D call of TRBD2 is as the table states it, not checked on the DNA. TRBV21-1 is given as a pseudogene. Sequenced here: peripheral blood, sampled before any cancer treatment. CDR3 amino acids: CASSKERSDNEQFF. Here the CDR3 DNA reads TGTGCCAGCAGCAAAGAGCGGAGCGACAATGAGCAGTTCTTC.